Below, 26 T cell receptor beta chains from the same sample are listed, as sequenced in a study of regulatory T cells in long-lasting Graves disease. Sequencing libraries for TCR beta were prepared with iRepertoire HTBI primers and Arm-PCR of CDR3 regions. TCRdb passed the multiplex PCR reads through MiXCR, listing each CDR3 protein once. The sample records roughly 380,000 distinct CDR3 sequences, roughly 15% being singletons. Time point of the sample: newly diagnosed GD, antithyroid drugs for less than 3 months. Scientists built the TCR library using RNA that was extracted from PBMCs. This sample comprised peripheral blood mononuclear cells (PBMCs), obtained at new diagnosis, from a patient treated with antithyroid drugs. All receptors derive from a female donor with Graves disease.

This clonotype has ten or more counts. The rearrangement uses TRBV28 and TRBJ2-3; 10 positions match TRBD2. The CDR3 runs to 15 residues. Germline assignment: CDR1 MDHEN and CDR2 SYDVKM. V trimming: 5 bases; J trimming: 4 bases; junction bases outside the gene matches: 6. The CDR3 DNA follows: TGTGCCAGCAGTGCTGATAGCGGGAGGTCAGATACGCAGTATTTT. It codes for CASSADSGRSDTQYF.

This clonotype has a single count. The chain carries TRBV20-1 and TRBJ2-5, with TRBD2 matching 15 bases. Germline V gene lookup returns CDR1 DFQATT and CDR2 SNEGSKA (reference sequence). The V segment lost 1 base and the J segment 6 bases; nucleotides outside the gene matches: 6. CDR3 length equals 16 residues. CDR3 DNA sequence: TGCAGTGCTAGAGTCCCGGGACTAGCGGGAGGAAAGACCCAGTACTTC. This codes for CSARVPGLAGGKTQYF.

The chain is built from TRBV12-5 and TRBJ2-1; D assignment may be TRBD1 or TRBD2 (6 bases each). Between the trimmed V and J ends, which lost 1 base and 8 bases, there was a span of 9 bases. This CDR3 contains 13 residues. Looked up from germline, CDR1 is LGHNT and CDR2 is FRNRAP. The CDR3 protein is CASGLGRGDEQFF. CDR3 nucleotides: TGTGCTAGTGGTTTGGGTAGGGGGGATGAGCAGTTCTTC.

This clonotype was seen repeatedly, ten times or more. The rearrangement joins TRBV28 to TRBJ2-3, with D perhaps TRBD2 (5 bases). The CDR3 covers 14 residues. CDR1 is MDHEN and CDR2 is SYDVKM in the germline V gene. V dropped 8 bases and J dropped 3 bases, with 15 bases sitting between them. CDR3 nucleotides: TGTGCCAGCCTTTATGGCGGCGGGACAGATACGCAGTATTTT. It specifies CASLYGGGTDTQYF.

The rearrangement uses TRBV5-4 and TRBJ1-1; D uncertain. The germline CDR1 and CDR2 sequences are SGHNT and YYREEE (reference sequence). V lost 3 bases and J 7 bases, leaving 7 bases between the germline ends. This CDR3 is built from 11 residues. The CDR3 reads CASSSSLEAFF. For the CDR3, the DNA is TGTGCCAGCAGCTCTAGCCTTGAAGCTTTCTTT.

This clonotype was seen many times. This rearrangement joins TRBV27 to TRBJ1-4; unclear D gene. Trimming shortened V by 3 bases and J by 0 bases, and 5 bases separated the two germline ends. CDR3 size: 14 residues. Germline values: CDR1 MNHEY, CDR2 SMNVEV (reference sequence). CDR3 loop: CASSFQATNEKLFF. In DNA, the CDR3 is TGTGCCAGCAGTTTTCAAGCAACTAATGAAAAACTGTTTTTT.

This clonotype was counted ten times or more. This rearrangement joins TRBV20-1 to TRBJ1-1; D gene uncertain. The CDR3 extends over 13 amino acids. Germline values: CDR1 DFQATT, CDR2 SNEGSKA (reference sequence). The V end lost 6 bases, the J end lost 4 bases, and 15 bases lay between the germline ends. The CDR3 DNA sequence: TGCAGTGCCACGCGCCCCCGGGGCACTGAAGCTTTCTTT. This translates into CSATRPRGTEAFF.

The table lists this clonotype with many counts. The V and J genes are TRBV7-9 and TRBJ2-2; D unclear. Germline V gene data show CDR1 as SEHNR and CDR2 as FQNEAQ (reference sequence). The CDR3 has 17 residues. V dropped 5 bases and J dropped 0 bases, with 16 bases sitting between them. The CDR3, as DNA: TGTGCCAGCAGCCAGGATCCGGACCCTCCGAACACCGGGGAGCTGTTTTTT. Residues: CASSQDPDPPNTGELFF. Full variable domain (remainder filled in from reference TRBV7-9 and TRBJ2-2): DTGVSQNPRHKITKRGQNVTFRCDPISEHNRLYWYRQTLGQGPEFLTYFQNEAQLEKSRLLSDRFSAERPKGSFSTLEIQRTEQGDSAMYLCASSQDPDPPNTGELFFGEGSRLTVL.

This clonotype was picked up a small number of times. A much larger clone lies a single base off, so this may be a read error. The chain couples TRBV6-5 to TRBJ2-3; possibly TRBD2 for D (6 bases). This CDR3 region has 15 residues. Germline lookup yields CDR1 MNHEY and CDR2 SVGAGI. The CDR3: CASSSGGASIDTQYF. CDR3 in DNA: TGTGCCAGCAGTTCCGGCGGGGCTAGCATAGATACGCAGTATTTT.

Ten or more counts support this clonotype. The V gene is TRBV20-1, the J gene TRBJ2-7, with D maybe TRBD2 (6 bases). This CDR3 spans 13 amino acids. The V end lost 3 bases, the J end lost 5 bases, and 14 bases lay between the germline ends. Germline V gene sequence: CDR1 DFQATT, CDR2 SNEGSKA (reference sequence). The CDR3 sequence is CSARTTRGHEQYF. The CDR3 DNA reads TGCAGTGCTAGGACGACTAGGGGCCACGAGCAGTACTTC.

At least ten counts were recorded for this clonotype. V is TRBV2 and J is TRBJ2-2; D is possibly TRBD2 (6 bases). Between the trimmed V and J ends, which lost 5 bases and 4 bases, there was a span of 11 bases. There are 14 residues in the CDR3. Germline V gives CDR1 SNHLY, CDR2 FYNNEI. The CDR3 region is CASSPSAGTGELFF. The CDR3 DNA reads TGTGCCAGCAGTCCTAGCGCGGGCACCGGGGAGCTGTTTTTT. Variable domain in full (rest from reference TRBV2 and TRBJ2-2): EPEVTQTPSHQVTQMGQEVILRCVPISNHLYFYWYRQILGQKVEFLVSFYNNEISEKSEIFDDQFSVERPDGSNFTLKIRSTKLEDSAMYFCASSPSAGTGELFFGEGSRLTVL.

This clonotype was recorded many times. In nucleotides, the CDR3 is TGTGCCAGCAGGCTCGGGGGAACGGATAATTCACCCCTCCACTTT. Protein: CASRLGGTDNSPLHF. The J gene is TRBJ1-6, the V gene TRBV3-1; a possible D gene is TRBD1 (5 bases). This CDR3 has 15 residues. In germline, CDR1 is LGHDT, CDR2 YNNKEL (reference sequence). V lost 6 bases to trimming and J lost 5 bases, with 14 bases between them.

This clonotype was found many times. The chain carries TRBV12-3 or TRBV12-4 and TRBJ1-5; 7 bases line up with TRBD1. The V and J ends lost 0 bases and 0 bases, in that order; junction bases with no gene match: 14. This CDR3 is built from 20 residues. CDR3 in amino acids: CASSLAWGTGAGYSNQPQHF. CDR3 sequence (DNA): TGTGCCAGCAGTTTAGCGTGGGGCACAGGGGCCGGTTATAGCAATCAGCCCCAGCATTTT.

The table lists this clonotype with many counts. The chain uses TRBV30 and TRBJ2-1; 8 bases fit TRBD1. This CDR3 comprises 14 residues. Germline-derived CDR1 and CDR2 are GTSNPN and SVGIG (reference sequence). The V gene end was trimmed by 2 bases and the J gene end by 9 bases; junction bases not matched to a gene: 9. The CDR3 DNA reads as TGTGCCTGGAGTCGAGGACAGGGCGTATTTGAGCAGTTCTTC. Protein sequence: CAWSRGQGVFEQFF.

CDR3 residues: CSVERGLAGGPHGQYF. For the CDR3, the DNA is TGCAGCGTTGAAAGGGGACTAGCGGGAGGGCCCCACGGGCAGTACTTC. V usage is TRBV29-1 and J usage is TRBJ2-7, with 16 bases matching TRBD2. Germline CDR1 SQVTM, CDR2 ANQGSEA. Unmatched junction bases numbered 10, after V lost 2 bases and J lost 9 bases. This CDR3 spans 16 amino acids.

This clonotype appeared many times. The DNA for the CDR3 is TGCGCCAGCAGCCGAGCCCCGGGATCCATGAACACTGAAGCTTTCTTT. Protein product: CASSRAPGSMNTEAFF. The rearrangement joins TRBV4-1 to TRBJ1-1, with D unresolved. The CDR3 is 16 residues long. V lost 4 bases and J 0 bases, leaving 15 bases between the germline ends. Germline CDR1 is MGHRA and CDR2 is YSYEKL.

There are many counts of this clonotype. The V gene is TRBV30, the J gene TRBJ2-7, with 12 positions matching TRBD2. The trim removed 4 bases at V and 7 bases at J, leaving 2 bases unmatched. Germline V lookup: CDR1 GTSNPN, CDR2 SVGIG (reference sequence). CDR3 size: 12 residues. The CDR3 DNA sequence: TGTGCCTGGACTAGCGGGAGGGGTGAGCAGTACTTC. It translates to CAWTSGRGEQYF. The whole variable domain, remainder taken from reference TRBV30 and TRBJ2-7, is SQTIHQWPATLVQPVGSPLSLECTVEGTSNPNLYWYRQAAGRGLQLLFYSVGIGQISSEVPQNLSASRPQDRQFILSSKKLLLSDSGFYLCAWTSGRGEQYFGPGTRLTVT.

This clonotype has a count of ten or more. Its ends do not fully match the called genes, so a read error is possible. CDR3 residues: CASSRTAGRNTGELFF. The CDR3 DNA follows: TGCGCCAGCAGCCGGACCGCCGGGAGGAACACCGGGGAGCTGTTTTTT. The chain is built from TRBV7-2 and TRBJ2-2; D is perhaps TRBD2 (6 bases). Germline CDR1 is SGHTA and CDR2 is FQGNSA. The CDR3 has 16 residues. Full variable domain (missing parts from reference TRBV7-2 and TRBJ2-2): GAGVSQSPSNKVTEKGKDVELRCDPISGHTALYWYRQSLGQGLEFLIYFQGNSAPDKSGLPSDRFSAERTGGSVSTLTIQRTQQEDSAVYLCASSRTAGRNTGELFFGEGSRLTVL.

The chain couples TRBV4-1 to TRBJ1-2, with D tentatively TRBD1 (5 bases). Between the trimmed V and J ends, which lost 2 bases and 7 bases, there was a span of 20 bases. The CDR3 extends over 16 amino acids. Germline values: CDR1 MGHRA, CDR2 YSYEKL. CDR3 residues: CASSQPRAAKAFGYTF. Written as DNA, the CDR3 is TGCGCCAGCAGCCAACCCAGGGCAGCTAAAGCCTTTGGCTACACCTTC.

This clonotype has just a few counts. V usage is TRBV30 and J usage is TRBJ2-6; D gene ambiguous. The CDR3 runs 15 residues. In germline, CDR1 is GTSNPN, CDR2 SVGIG (reference sequence). V lost 0 bases, J lost 4 bases, and 10 bases lay in between. The CDR3 region is CAWSVPGSGANVLTF. Here the CDR3 DNA reads TGTGCCTGGAGTGTACCGGGTTCCGGGGCCAACGTCCTGACTTTC.

This clonotype was counted only a few times. The gene calls are TRBV27 and TRBJ2-7; 9 nucleotides line up with TRBD1. This CDR3 has 14 amino acids. Germline CDR1 is MNHEY and CDR2 is SMNVEV (reference sequence). Losses at the gene ends were 6 bases for V and 6 bases for J; bases not matched to a gene: 9. CDR3 residues: CASSPPDRGSEQYF. CDR3 DNA sequence: TGTGCCAGCAGCCCCCCGGACAGGGGTTCCGAGCAGTACTTC.

This clonotype has only a few counts. The V call is TRBV7-9, the J call TRBJ1-2; 7 bases fit TRBD1. Germline CDR1 SEHNR, CDR2 FQNEAQ (reference sequence). The CDR3 has 13 residues. After removal of 6 bases from V and 5 bases from J, the junction contained 6 bases not matched to a gene. In DNA form, the CDR3 reads TGTGCCAGCAGTCCGACACAGGGGTATGGCTACACCTTC. Its translation is CASSPTQGYGYTF.

This clonotype was observed at least ten times. This sequence joins TRBV24-1 and TRBJ2-3, with 8 bases that match TRBD1. The CDR3 contains 16 residues. Germline V lookup: CDR1 KGHDR, CDR2 SFDVKD. Losses at the gene ends were 3 bases for V and 4 bases for J; bases not matched to a gene: 8. The CDR3 DNA sequence: TGTGCCACCAGTGATACCGACAGGGGACGTGCAGATACGCAGTATTTT. Translation: CATSDTDRGRADTQYF.

The gene calls are TRBV5-4 and TRBJ2-2; D is unclear. Germline assignment: CDR1 SGHNT and CDR2 YYREEE (reference sequence). The CDR3 consists of 14 residues. V was trimmed by 0 bases and J by 3 bases, leaving 6 bases between them. The CDR3 DNA sequence: TGTGCCAGCAGCTTGGAAGGGTACACCGGGGAGCTGTTTTTT. It yields the protein CASSLEGYTGELFF.

V is TRBV9 and J is TRBJ2-3, with 9 positions matching TRBD1. The CDR3 covers 16 residues. J lost 3 bases, V lost 4 bases, and 9 bases had no gene match. Germline loops: CDR1 SGDLS, CDR2 YYNGEE. The CDR3: CASSLGTGTGTDTQYF. The CDR3 DNA follows: TGTGCCAGCAGCCTCGGGACAGGGACCGGGACAGATACGCAGTATTTT.

This clonotype was counted many times. The V call is TRBV12-5, the J call TRBJ1-1, with D uncertain. The V gene's germline CDR1 is LGHNT and CDR2 FRNRAP. V shed 0 bases and J shed 0 bases, with 14 bases lying between them. This CDR3 region has 17 residues. The CDR3 sequence: CASGLVTSWHMNTEAFF. CDR3 in DNA: TGTGCTAGTGGTTTGGTAACATCTTGGCACATGAACACTGAAGCTTTCTTT.